These T cell receptor beta chains were read from a single sample in a study of Ad26.COV2.S vaccination and SARS-CoV-2 variants. Profiling relied on immunoSEQ multiplex PCR, and the TCRdb table lists in-frame clones only, not all of them. The table includes hundreds of thousands of clones, around 86% detected once. Material: peripheral blood, obtained in a trial of Ad26.COV2.S vaccine versus placebo. Receptors originate from a person aged 18-60 years who received the Ad26.COV2.S COVID-19 vaccine or a placebo. Both conserved end residues are trimmed from each CDR3. A D gene is named only where the DNA matches it firmly.

CDR3 protein: ASSLERNTEAF
V gene: TRBV27
D gene: .

CDR3 protein: SARWATEQY
V gene: TRBV20-1
D gene: .

CDR3 protein: ATSTRAVQPQH
V gene: TRBV15
D gene: .

CDR3 protein: ASSQDRTYGYT
V gene: TRBV5-4
D gene: TRBD1

CDR3 protein: ASSPWVDRDDGYT
V gene: TRBV5-1
D gene: TRBD1

CDR3 protein: ASSGLAGGNNEQF
V gene: TRBV9
D gene: TRBD2

CDR3 protein: ASGPAGPDQPQH
V gene: TRBV12-5
D gene: .

CDR3 protein: ASFRGSDTEAF
V gene: TRBV5-8
D gene: .

CDR3 protein: ASSFGQGVEGGYT
V gene: TRBV5-1
D gene: TRBD1

CDR3 protein: ASSLGSVTYSYEQY
V gene: TRBV27
D gene: .

CDR3 protein: ASAFRAGFVDSTDTQY
V gene: TRBV7-6
D gene: .

CDR3 protein: ASSQQETQY
V gene: TRBV14
D gene: .

CDR3 protein: ASSLMTGIMAEAF
V gene: TRBV5-6
D gene: TRBD1

CDR3 protein: ASRSGQGTEAF
V gene: TRBV5-4
D gene: TRBD1

CDR3 protein: ASSVTSGGYEQY
V gene: TRBV9
D gene: TRBD2

CDR3 protein: ATRTGSNQPQH
V gene: TRBV7-2
D gene: TRBD1

CDR3 protein: AWRRTTVSGNTIY
V gene: TRBV30
D gene: .

CDR3 protein: ASNQRGRAQTEAF
V gene: TRBV19
D gene: TRBD1

CDR3 protein: AILGGGAYDEQF
V gene: TRBV2
D gene: TRBD2

CDR3 protein: ATSRDLQGSNYT
V gene: TRBV15
D gene: .

CDR3 protein: SVVGWIVVDEQF
V gene: TRBV29-1
D gene: .

CDR3 protein: ASKFQDGTDTQY
V gene: TRBV6-5
D gene: .

CDR3 protein: AWRSSGGRNEQF
V gene: TRBV30
D gene: TRBD2

CDR3 protein: ASSLEDRVDDEQY
V gene: TRBV7-9
D gene: TRBD1

CDR3 protein: ASRVQGGSKNSPLH
V gene: TRBV27
D gene: TRBD1

CDR3 protein: ASSYSINTEAF
V gene: TRBV6-5
D gene: .

CDR3 protein: ASSWSGPDTQY
V gene: TRBV11-3
D gene: .

CDR3 protein: ASSEQDGTDTQY
V gene: TRBV6-4
D gene: .

CDR3 protein: ASRQAGGHDEQY
V gene: TRBV3-1/TRBV3-2
D gene: TRBD2

CDR3 protein: ASRPAGGTGELF
V gene: TRBV19
D gene: TRBD2

CDR3 protein: ASSLRTGASNYGYT
V gene: TRBV13
D gene: TRBD1

CDR3 protein: ASSIVRGPTGYT
V gene: TRBV19
D gene: .

CDR3 protein: ASSLVTGRNNEQF
V gene: TRBV7-2
D gene: .

CDR3 protein: ASSEAHRNYGYT
V gene: TRBV6-1
D gene: .

CDR3 protein: ASSIGPSSYEQY
V gene: TRBV5-1
D gene: .

CDR3 protein: ASSPEAAGTQY
V gene: TRBV7-3
D gene: .

CDR3 protein: ASSQQPGGEEKLF
V gene: TRBV3-1/TRBV3-2
D gene: .

CDR3 protein: ASSQGTSYNSPLH
V gene: TRBV7-9
D gene: .

CDR3 protein: ASSELVYFGQPVQERGYT
V gene: TRBV2
D gene: .